The 29 T cell receptor beta chains given below trace back to one sample, sequenced in a study of T cell repertoires and Cas9 in healthy adults. TCRdb's table, derived via immunoSEQ multiplex PCR, lists solely in-frame clones and lacks some. Found here are 20,000 to 25,000 clones, just under 95% of them singletons; the top ten hold more than 0.7%. The sequencing sample was made of CD4+ effector T cells (CD127+, CD25-, CD137-, CD154-) from PBMCs; culture status not recorded. The receptor source for this set is a human donor in good health.

This chain connects TRBV30 to TRBJ2-3; TRBD1 or TRBD2 may be the D gene (5 bases each). V lost 6 bases and J lost 0, with 13 bases in between. In germline, CDR1 is GTSNPN, CDR2 SVGIG (reference sequence). The CDR3 spans 14 residues. CDR3 in DNA: TGTGCCTGCCAGGGACCCCTAAGCACAGATACGCAGTATTTT. This codes for CACQGPLSTDTQYF.

This rearrangement joins TRBV6-5 to TRBJ2-7; D might be TRBD1 (6 bases). The CDR3 is made up of 13 amino acids. Trimming stripped 4 bases from V and 0 bases from J, with 7 bases between. In germline, CDR1 is MNHEY, CDR2 SVGAGI. CDR3 in DNA: TGTGCCAGCAGTTTACAGGGCTCCTACGAGCAGTACTTC. This encodes CASSLQGSYEQYF.

This clone showed up just a few times. The DNA for the CDR3 is TGTGCCAGCAGCTTGACATCCGGAAACACCATATATTTT. Amino acid sequence: CASSLTSGNTIYF. V and J are TRBV5-4 and TRBJ1-3, with D uncertain. V lost 1 base and J lost 4, with 6 bases in between. CDR1 is SGHNT, CDR2 YYREEE, per germline (reference sequence). There are 13 residues in the CDR3.

The J gene is TRBJ1-6, the V gene TRBV18; TRBD1 is a possible D gene (5 bases). This CDR3 has 16 residues. Germline V gives CDR1 KGHSH, CDR2 LQKENI. V was shortened by 3 bases and J by 7 bases, with 16 bases between the two germline ends. The CDR3 is CASSPSGSQGNSPLHF. The CDR3 nucleotides are TGTGCCAGCTCACCCTCTGGGAGCCAGGGCAATTCACCCCTCCACTTT.

The chain recombines TRBV11-2 with TRBJ2-2; 7 bases agree with TRBD1. Looked up from germline, CDR1 is SGHAT and CDR2 is FQNNGV. The V segment lost 5 bases and the J segment 7 bases; nucleotides outside the gene matches: 7. This CDR3 is 14 amino acids long. The CDR3 sequence: CASSTQGFVGELFF. The DNA of the CDR3 is TGTGCCAGCAGCACACAGGGGTTCGTCGGGGAGCTGTTTTTT.

This clone is a singleton in its sample. The chain uses TRBV19 and TRBJ2-7; TRBD1 agrees at 12 bases. CDR1 LNHDA and CDR2 SQIVND come from the germline V gene (reference sequence). The trim removed 3 bases at V and 6 bases at J, leaving 6 bases unmatched. This CDR3 is built from 15 residues. The CDR3 reads CASSILGQGASEQYF. CDR3 nucleotides: TGTGCCAGTAGTATTTTGGGACAGGGGGCTTCCGAGCAGTACTTC.

The V gene is TRBV2, the J gene TRBJ2-2; D ambiguous. The germline V and J ends were trimmed by 4 bases and 8 bases, with 11 bases remaining between them. This CDR3 has 13 amino acids. Germline values: CDR1 SNHLY, CDR2 FYNNEI. The chain's CDR3 is CASSGPALGELFF. CDR3 sequence (DNA): TGTGCCAGCAGTGGACCAGCCTTGGGGGAGCTGTTTTTT.

This clone was counted only a few times. The chain combines TRBV11-3 with TRBJ2-1; 10 bases are a match to TRBD2. CDR1 SGHNT and CDR2 YENEEA come from the germline V gene. Unmatched junction bases numbered 10, after V lost 7 bases and J lost 7 bases. There are 15 residues in the CDR3. CDR3 DNA sequence: TGTGCCAGCAATGTTGAGAGCGGGGGGGTGAATGAGCAGTTCTTC. This sequence encodes CASNVESGGVNEQFF.

CDR3 in DNA: TGTGCCACCAGCATACAAGGGGACTATGGCTACACCTTC. This codes for CATSIQGDYGYTF. V usage is TRBV15 and J usage is TRBJ1-2; possibly TRBD1 for D (5 bases). Germline V CDR1 and CDR2: LNHNV, YYDKDF (reference sequence). V was shortened by 4 bases and J by 3 bases, with 9 bases between the two germline ends. This CDR3 spans 13 amino acids. Filled out from reference TRBV15 and TRBJ1-2, the complete variable domain reads DAMVIQNPRYQVTQFGKPVTLSCSQTLNHNVMYWYQQKSSQAPKLLFHYYDKDFNNEADTPDNFQSRRPNTSFCFLDIRSPGLGDTAMYLCATSIQGDYGYTFGSGTRLTVV.

V usage is TRBV6-5 and J usage is TRBJ1-3; D is unresolved. Trimming shortened V by 8 bases and J by 0 bases, and 11 bases separated the two germline ends. Germline V gene data show CDR1 as MNHEY and CDR2 as SVGAGI. This CDR3 region has 14 residues. The chain's CDR3 is CASGEDLSGNTIYF. CDR3 in DNA: TGTGCCAGCGGAGAAGATCTCTCTGGAAACACCATATATTTT.

The J gene is TRBJ2-1, the V gene TRBV27, with 7 bases that match TRBD2. The CDR3 totals 16 residues. The J segment lost 6 bases and the V segment lost 5 bases, leaving 13 bases of the junction unmatched. The germline gives CDR1 MNHEY, CDR2 SMNVEV (reference sequence). CDR3 nucleotides: TGTGCCAGCAGTACCAAGCGGGGCCTCGTGCTCAATGAGCAGTTCTTC. Translated: CASSTKRGLVLNEQFF.

The CDR3 region is CASSGTGGTNEKLFF. The CDR3 coding sequence is TGTGCCAGTAGTGGTACAGGGGGCACTAATGAAAAACTGTTTTTT. The chain is built from TRBV19 and TRBJ1-4; TRBD1 aligns across 9 bases. The germline V gene has CDR1 LNHDA and CDR2 SQIVND (reference sequence). This CDR3 is built from 15 residues. After removal of 5 bases from V and 2 bases from J, the junction contained 3 bases not matched to a gene. The complete variable domain, with remaining parts taken from reference TRBV19 and TRBJ1-4, reads DGGITQSPKYLFRKEGQNVTLSCEQNLNHDAMYWYRQDPGQGLRLIYYSQIVNDFQKGDIAEGYSVSREKKESFPLTVTSAQKNPTAFYLCASSGTGGTNEKLFFGSGTQLSVL.

The chain is built from TRBV29-1 and TRBJ2-3; D is ambiguous. Between the trimmed V and J ends, which lost 4 bases and 1 base, there was a span of 6 bases. The CDR3 has 12 amino acids. Germline loops: CDR1 SQVTM, CDR2 ANQGSEA. The CDR3 loop is CSVVPGTDTQYF. The CDR3 bases are TGCAGCGTTGTTCCGGGCACAGATACGCAGTATTTT.

A single count supports this clone. Other DNA sequences in the same sample also yield this CDR3. The chain recombines TRBV29-1 with TRBJ2-3, with a weak D call TRBD2 (6 bases). Germline V gene data show CDR1 as SQVTM and CDR2 as ANQGSEA. The CDR3 spans 13 residues. V was pared by 8 bases and J by 1 base, with 13 bases between. This chain's CDR3 is CSLRDWGTDTQYF. Here the CDR3 DNA reads TGCAGCCTCCGGGACTGGGGCACAGATACGCAGTATTTT.

V is TRBV11-2 and J is TRBJ2-1; D not certain. The germline V gene has CDR1 SGHAT and CDR2 FQNNGV. V lost 0 bases to trimming and J lost 4 bases, with 13 bases between them. The CDR3 has 16 residues. DNA of the CDR3: TGTGCCAGCAGCTTAGAAGAGAGACCCACTTACAATGAGCAGTTCTTC. Translating gives CASSLEERPTYNEQFF.

The chain joins TRBV11-3 to TRBJ2-5; D remains unclear. Germline V gene lookup returns CDR1 SGHNT and CDR2 YENEEA. V lost 2 bases, J lost 2 bases, and 9 bases lay in between. There are 14 residues in the CDR3. In DNA form, the CDR3 reads TGTGCCAGCAGCTTAACCGCTGGACAAGAGACCCAGTACTTC. Protein: CASSLTAGQETQYF.

The rearrangement uses TRBV28 and TRBJ1-2, with a tentative D call TRBD1 (6 bases). This CDR3 contains 15 residues. Germline lookup yields CDR1 MDHEN and CDR2 SYDVKM. V lost 5 bases and J 2 bases, leaving 15 bases between the germline ends. CDR3 bases: TGTGCCAGCAGTCCCGATCGGGACACCAACTATGGCTACACCTTC. Protein: CASSPDRDTNYGYTF.

The chain combines TRBV21-1 with TRBJ1-5; the table's D gene call, TRBD1, was not cross checked with the DNA. TRBV21-1 is a documented pseudogene. CDR3 size: 17 residues. This CDR3 is CASSNATTGGRSQPQHF. CDR3 nucleotides: TGTGCCAGCAGCAATGCAACGACAGGGGGCAGATCTCAGCCCCAGCATTTT.

The CDR3 here is CASSFMRGNYGYTF. CDR3 DNA: TGTGCCAGCAGCTTCATGAGGGGGAACTATGGCTACACCTTC. This chain uses TRBV11-2 with TRBJ1-2; D is possibly TRBD1 (6 bases). Germline V gene sequence: CDR1 SGHAT, CDR2 FQNNGV. Trimming shortened V by 3 bases and J by 2 bases, and 10 bases separated the two germline ends. The CDR3 loop spans 14 amino acids. Looking up the rest from reference TRBV11-2 and TRBJ1-2 gives the full variable domain: EAGVAQSPRYKIIEKRQSVAFWCNPISGHATLYWYQQILGQGPKLLIQFQNNGVVDDSQLPKDRFSAERLKGVDSTLKIQPAKLEDSAVYLCASSFMRGNYGYTFGSGTRLTVV.

This chain uses TRBV4-1 with TRBJ2-2; no definite D call. The length of the CDR3 is 12 residues. The germline V and J ends were trimmed by 0 bases and 4 bases, with 0 bases remaining between them. Germline lookup yields CDR1 MGHRA and CDR2 YSYEKL. The CDR3 DNA is TGCGCCAGCAGCCAAGACACCGGGGAGCTGTTTTTT. This gives the protein CASSQDTGELFF.

Worth noting for this clone: In the same sample, other DNA sequences code for this CDR3. The chain is built from TRBV7-2 and TRBJ2-3; 14 bases match TRBD2. V trimming: 4 bases; J trimming: 3 bases; junction bases outside the gene matches: 3. The CDR3 sequence is 16 residues long. The germline V gene has CDR1 SGHTA and CDR2 FQGNSA. The CDR3 DNA reads as TGTGCCAGCAGCTCCGGGACTAGCGGGGGAACAGATACGCAGTATTTT. Translated, it gives CASSSGTSGGTDTQYF.

With regard to this clone: Other DNA variants within this sample encode the same CDR3. The gene calls are TRBV11-2 and TRBJ2-5, with 7 bases fitting TRBD2. Germline V gene lookup returns CDR1 SGHAT and CDR2 FQNNGV. CDR3 length equals 15 residues. V was clipped by 7 bases and J by 2 bases; unmatched bases: 10. For the CDR3, the DNA is TGTGCCAGCACCTTTGGCGGGAGTAATCAAGAGACCCAGTACTTC. Translation: CASTFGGSNQETQYF.

The chain carries TRBV2 and TRBJ1-6, with D maybe TRBD1 (5 bases). The CDR3 loop spans 14 amino acids. Germline CDR1 is SNHLY and CDR2 is FYNNEI. The ends were cut back, 3 bases at V and 9 bases at J, with 12 bases in the middle. DNA for the CDR3: TGTGCCAGCAGTGACAGGGTTGGGAGTTCACCCCTCCACTTT. Translating it yields CASSDRVGSSPLHF. Looking up the rest from reference TRBV2 and TRBJ1-6 gives the full variable domain: EPEVTQTPSHQVTQMGQEVILRCVPISNHLYFYWYRQILGQKVEFLVSFYNNEISEKSEIFDDQFSVERPDGSNFTLKIRSTKLEDSAMYFCASSDRVGSSPLHFGNGTRLTVT.

On this clone: The same CDR3 can be traced to other DNA sequences in this sample. This rearrangement joins TRBV7-6 to TRBJ2-2; D may be TRBD1 or TRBD2 (5 bases each). Germline V gene sequence: CDR1 SGHVS, CDR2 FNYEAQ. CDR3 length: 15 residues. V dropped 4 bases and J dropped 2 bases, with 11 bases sitting between them. CDR3 coding DNA: TGTGCCAGCAGCTGGGGGACCCGAAACACCGGGGAGCTGTTTTTT. Translation gives CASSWGTRNTGELFF. Complete variable domain (other parts from reference TRBV7-6 and TRBJ2-2): GAGVSQSPRYKVTKRGQDVALRCDPISGHVSLYWYRQALGQGPEFLTYFNYEAQQDKSGLPNDRFSAERPEGSISTLTIQRTEQRDSAMYRCASSWGTRNTGELFFGEGSRLTVL.

This chain links TRBV7-3 with TRBJ1-1; no clear D. CDR1 is SGHTA, CDR2 FQGTGA, per germline. The CDR3 length is 15 residues. V was trimmed by 2 bases and J by 0 bases, leaving 10 bases between them. For the CDR3, the DNA is TGTGCCAGCAGCTTATCGGCTTCAGTGAACACTGAAGCTTTCTTT. Protein product: CASSLSASVNTEAFF.

The CDR3 DNA is TGTGCCAGCAGCTCAGGGACAGGGGGCCCCACTGAAGCTTTCTTT. Translated: CASSSGTGGPTEAFF. The rearrangement uses TRBV7-2 and TRBJ1-1, with 12 bases that match TRBD1. The junction had 4 bases not matched to a gene; V was cut back by 4 bases and J by 4 bases. Germline CDR1 SGHTA, CDR2 FQGNSA. The CDR3 has 15 residues.

J is TRBJ2-5 and V is TRBV5-4; D is undetermined. Between the trimmed V and J ends, which lost 4 bases and 5 bases, there was a span of 15 bases. CDR1 and CDR2 from the germline V gene are SGHNT and YYREEE (reference sequence). The CDR3 extends over 14 amino acids. The CDR3 nucleotides read TGTGCCAGCAGCACCGAATTACAAGAGGAGACCCAGTACTTC. Amino acid sequence: CASSTELQEETQYF.

V usage is TRBV5-4 and J usage is TRBJ1-5; perhaps TRBD1 as D (6 bases). The V and J ends lost 1 base and 7 bases respectively, with 15 bases between them. This CDR3 contains 15 residues. Germline CDR1 and CDR2: SGHNT and YYREEE (reference sequence). This chain's CDR3 is CASSLFGGGQQPQHF. The CDR3 region has the DNA TGTGCCAGCAGCTTGTTTGGGGGCGGCCAACAGCCCCAGCATTTT.

The rearrangement uses TRBV6-1 and TRBJ1-1; 8 bases fit TRBD1. CDR3 length: 15 amino acids. V was clipped by 4 bases and J by 1 base; unmatched bases: 5. The germline gives CDR1 MNHNS, CDR2 SASEGT. CDR3 nucleotides: TGTGCCAGCAGTGGGGACAGGAACAGGAACACTGAAGCTTTCTTT. It specifies CASSGDRNRNTEAFF.